A selection of T cell receptor beta chains follows, all from one sample in a study of T cell repertoires in aging, cancer and after chemotherapy. TCRdb redid the calling of the multiplex PCR reads with MiXCR, one entry per CDR3 protein. The sample records some 12,000 distinct CDR3 sequences, 20% to 30% being singletons. Sequencing used blood. The receptors were gathered from a human donor in good health. Each CDR3 is given without its conserved first and last residue. Fields, in order: V gene, J gene, CDR3 protein.

>TRBV5-6|TRBJ1-2
ASSLGRGHRGYT
>TRBV19|TRBJ1-1
ASRKVGAGEAF
>TRBV7-9|TRBJ2-7
ASTPSSYEQY
>TRBV29-1|TRBJ2-3
SVGKGQADTQY
>TRBV5-4|TRBJ1-2
ASSLRTGNYGYT
>TRBV7-3|TRBJ2-2
ASSSTGGGELF
>TRBV19|TRBJ1-2
ASSPRGGDYT
>TRBV7-2|TRBJ2-7
ASSQDRFSYEQY
>TRBV5-1|TRBJ1-1
ASSSRDRGNTEAF
>TRBV6-1|TRBJ2-5
ASSSSTGYKGETQY
>TRBV5-5|TRBJ2-1
ASSSQEFSSQF
>TRBV25-1|TRBJ2-5
ASSEMTGMRETQY
>TRBV27|TRBJ1-2
ASSRQGAVYGYT
>TRBV12-3/TRBV12-4|TRBJ1-5
ASTMGNSNQPQH
>TRBV7-9|TRBJ2-7
ASSLAYGRTYEQY
>TRBV6-2/TRBV6-3|TRBJ1-5
ASSPQGWYSNQPQH
>TRBV6-5|TRBJ2-7
ASSLGLSYEQY
>TRBV20-1|TRBJ2-2
SARGAAGDAGTGELF
>TRBV7-9|TRBJ2-5
ASSLGYSGLRQETQY
>TRBV6-1|TRBJ2-2
ASSVKPEYTGELF
>TRBV4-2|TRBJ1-4
ASSSGDWTRRNEKLF
>TRBV20-1|TRBJ1-2
SAVPSRRLHGYT
>TRBV27|TRBJ2-3
ASSSGGQGAGYTQY
>TRBV20-1|TRBJ2-1
SARVLLAGPSHYNEQF
>TRBV7-2|TRBJ2-2
ASSLVSLAGVPPDGELF